The sequence of this TCR beta chain was determined in a study of blood T cell repertoires in COVID-19. Repertoires were generated with immunoSEQ multiplex PCR, while TCRdb's copy carries only in-frame clones and drops some. Among 150,000 to 200,000 clones listed, roughly 79% were seen once. This clone was observed a few times. Material: peripheral blood. The sequence came from a woman between 65 and 79 years old with acute or convalescent COVID-19.

This CDR3 is CASSSRTGRGYTEAFF. The CDR3 bases are TGTGCCAGCAGTTCAAGGACAGGACGTGGGTATACTGAAGCTTTCTTT. The chain has TRBV28 and TRBJ1-1; 7 positions agree with TRBD1. Trimming took 4 bases from V and 5 from J; bases not matched to a gene: 13. The CDR3 is 16 residues long. Germline CDR1 is MDHEN and CDR2 is SYDVKM. The full variable domain, its missing parts supplied by reference TRBV28 and TRBJ1-1, is DVKVTQSSRYLVKRTGEKVFLECVQDMDHENMFWYRQDPGLGLRLIYFSYDVKMKEKGDIPEGYSVSREKKERFSLILESASTNQTSMYLCASSSRTGRGYTEAFFGQGTRLTVV.